A selection of T cell receptor beta chains follows, all from one sample in a study of blood T cell repertoires in COVID-19. Clones were read by immunoSEQ multiplex PCR, and TCRdb kept only the in-frame ones, dropping some. The data hold hundreds of thousands of clones, with over 75% observed a single time. The sequenced sample consisted of peripheral blood. The receptors shown here come from a man aged 50 to 59 with acute or convalescent COVID-19. CDR3s include the opening cysteine and the closing phenylalanine or tryptophan. The D gene is left open where the match is weak. Some rows have no size entry. The others give once, few or many, or a class for an expanded clone.

clone size,V gene,D gene,J gene,CDR3 protein,CDR3 DNA
.,TRBV25-1,.,TRBJ2-2,CASSARERGELFF,TGTGCCAGCAGTGCGAGAGAGCGCGGGGAGCTGTTTTTT
.,TRBV18,TRBD1,TRBJ1-5,CASSLSDRVQPQHF,TGTGCCAGCTCCCTATCCGACAGGGTACAGCCCCAGCATTTT
.,TRBV5-1,TRBD2,TRBJ2-3,CASSPTSGVNTDTQYF,TGCGCCAGCAGTCCTACTAGCGGGGTGAACACAGATACGCAGTATTTT
.,TRBV7-9,TRBD1,TRBJ1-1,CASTGRGQEDTEAFF,TGTGCCAGCACCGGAAGGGGACAGGAGGACACTGAAGCTTTCTTT
.,TRBV5-1,.,TRBJ1-2,CASSPGVDGYTF,TGCGCCAGCAGCCCGGGAGTTGACGGCTACACCTTC
.,TRBV29-1,.,TRBJ1-1,CSVTATMRTEAFF,TGCAGCGTCACCGCTACGATGCGCACTGAAGCTTTCTTT
.,TRBV9,TRBD2,TRBJ2-5,CASSTTGGLETQYF,TGTGCCAGCAGCACGACGGGGGGGCTTGAGACCCAGTACTTC
few,TRBV5-8,TRBD2,TRBJ2-5,CASSKGLAGQETQYF,TGTGCCAGCAGCAAGGGACTAGCGGGGCAAGAGACCCAGTACTTC
.,TRBV7-8,.,TRBJ1-2,CASSEQGNYGYTF,TGTGCCAGCAGCGAACAGGGAAACTATGGCTACACCTTC
.,TRBV7-9,.,TRBJ1-4,CASSLEPGSNEKLFF,TGTGCCAGCAGCTTAGAGCCAGGGTCTAATGAAAAACTGTTTTTT
few,TRBV7-9,.,TRBJ1-3,CASSSWGAGRVSGNTIYF,TGTGCCAGCAGTTCTTGGGGGGCAGGGAGGGTCTCTGGAAACACCATATATTTT
.,TRBV27,.,TRBJ1-6,CASSLSGISNSPLHF,TGTGCCAGCAGTTTATCCGGGATTTCCAATTCACCCCTCCACTTT
.,TRBV5-1,TRBD1,TRBJ2-1,CASSRQWSQGAGNEQFF,TGCGCCAGCAGCAGACAATGGTCGCAGGGGGCAGGCAATGAGCAGTTCTTC
.,TRBV6-1,TRBD2,TRBJ2-7,CASSDPGLAGTYEQYF,TGTGCCAGCAGTGACCCGGGACTAGCGGGGACCTACGAGCAGTACTTC
.,TRBV6-2/TRBV6-3,TRBD1,TRBJ1-5,CASSSGTVNQPQHF,TGTGCCAGCAGTTCCGGGACAGTAAATCAGCCCCAGCATTTT
.,TRBV6-5,TRBD1,TRBJ1-4,CASNLQGGTSEKLFF,TGTGCCAGCAACCTGCAAGGGGGCACGAGTGAAAAACTGTTTTTT
.,TRBV28,TRBD1,TRBJ1-5,CASSRGTGSNQPQHF,TGTGCCAGCAGTCGCGGGACAGGTAGCAATCAGCCCCAGCATTTT
.,TRBV6-1,.,TRBJ1-5,CASSDLWGKSDAYSNQPQHF,TGTGCCAGCAGTGATCTTTGGGGCAAAAGCGACGCTTATAGCAATCAGCCCCAGCATTTT
few,TRBV11-2,TRBD1,TRBJ2-7,CASSRGQGRSYEQYF,TGTGCCAGCAGCCGGGGACAGGGGAGGTCCTACGAGCAGTACTTC
few,TRBV2,TRBD1,TRBJ2-3,CASGGQEPDTQYF,TGTGCCAGCGGGGGACAGGAACCGGATACGCAGTATTTT
once,TRBV28,TRBD1,TRBJ1-6,CASSPHQGGRSPLHF,TGTGCCAGCAGCCCACATCAGGGGGGTCGGTCACCCCTCCACTTT
.,TRBV2,.,TRBJ1-6,CASKVDLYNSPLHF,TGTGCCAGCAAGGTGGACTTATATAATTCACCCCTCCACTTT